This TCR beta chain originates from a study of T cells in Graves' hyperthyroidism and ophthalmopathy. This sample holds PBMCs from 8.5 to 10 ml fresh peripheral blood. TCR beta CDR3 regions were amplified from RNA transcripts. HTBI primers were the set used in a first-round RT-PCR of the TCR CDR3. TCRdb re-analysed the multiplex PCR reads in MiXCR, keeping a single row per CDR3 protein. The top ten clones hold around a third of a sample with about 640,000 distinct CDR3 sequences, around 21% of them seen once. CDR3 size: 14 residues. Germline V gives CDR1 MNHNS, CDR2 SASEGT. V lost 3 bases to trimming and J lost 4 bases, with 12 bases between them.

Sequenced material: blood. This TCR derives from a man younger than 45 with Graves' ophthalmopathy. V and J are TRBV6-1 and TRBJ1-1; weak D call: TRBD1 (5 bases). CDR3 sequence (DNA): TGTGCCAGCAGTGATGGGGGGGTGGGCACTGAAGCTTTCTTT. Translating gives CASSDGGVGTEAFF.